Following are 6 T cell receptor beta chains from one sample sequenced in a study of blood T cell repertoires in COVID-19 (dated by TCRdb to 2020 to 2022). Library preparation used the immunoSEQ multiplex PCR assay. The table comes from immuneACCESS by way of TCRdb, which keeps in-frame sequences with V and J called. Part of the clones is missing from these tables; in studies checked, under half for an unresolved V gene and the rest for unknown reasons. The sample table records about 170,000 clones; 82% of these occur just once. Around 7% of the sample is taken by the ten largest. The sample comprised peripheral blood. These receptors were obtained from a woman aged 40-49 years with COVID-19, enrolled during active disease.

In this sample, this clone turned up a few times. The V and J genes are TRBV6-5 and TRBJ1-4; 8 bases fit TRBD1. Germline values: CDR1 MNHEY, CDR2 SVGAGI. With V trimmed by 6 bases and J by 7 bases, 7 bases remained unmatched. This CDR3 is 14 amino acids long. Written as DNA, the CDR3 is TGTGCCAGCAGCAGGACAGGGATGAGTGAAAAACTGTTTTTT. Translating it yields CASSRTGMSEKLFF.

V is TRBV5-6 and J is TRBJ1-1, with D uncertain. This CDR3 contains 15 residues. The germline V gene encodes CDR1 SGHDT and CDR2 YYEEEE. V lost 4 bases to trimming and J lost 4 bases, with 17 bases between them. This CDR3 is CASSPTGRVSTEAFF. CDR3 nucleotides: TGTGCCAGCAGCCCGACCGGGAGGGTGAGCACTGAAGCTTTCTTT.

The V gene is TRBV2, the J gene TRBJ2-7; the match to TRBD1 covers 8 bases. The germline V gene encodes CDR1 SNHLY and CDR2 FYNNEI. The CDR3 spans 13 residues. Germline trimming cut 6 bases from V and 3 bases from J; bases unmatched to any gene: 4. The CDR3 sequence: CASRGQGYYEQYF. DNA for the CDR3: TGTGCCAGCAGAGGACAGGGATACTACGAGCAGTACTTC.

The chain is built from TRBV9 and TRBJ2-3; D possibly corresponds to TRBD2 (6 bases). The length of the CDR3 is 16 residues. Between the trimmed V and J ends, which lost 4 bases and 3 bases, there was a span of 18 bases. Per the germline V gene, CDR1 is SGDLS and CDR2 is YYNGEE. The CDR3 bases are TGTGCCAGCAGCCCCCAACCAGGGACTGGGACAGATACGCAGTATTTT. Translated: CASSPQPGTGTDTQYF.

This clone was observed a single time. As DNA, the CDR3 is TGTGCCAGCAGTGAAGACAGGGGGCGGCAGCCCCAGCATTTT. It is translated as CASSEDRGRQPQHF. The genes are TRBV2 and TRBJ1-5, with 9 bases matching TRBD1. J was trimmed by 7 bases and V by 1 base; bases with no gene match: 2. The CDR3 covers 14 residues. Germline V CDR1 and CDR2: SNHLY, FYNNEI. The whole variable domain, remainder taken from reference TRBV2 and TRBJ1-5, is EPEVTQTPSHQVTQMGQEVILRCVPISNHLYFYWYRQILGQKVEFLVSFYNNEISEKSEIFDDQFSVERPDGSNFTLKIRSTKLEDSAMYFCASSEDRGRQPQHFGDGTRLSIL.

J is TRBJ1-1 and V is TRBV5-1; tentatively, D is TRBD1 (6 bases). The CDR3 is made up of 13 amino acids. CDR1 is SGHRS, CDR2 YFSETQ, per germline. V was clipped by 6 bases and J by 5 bases, with 14 bases between them. CDR3 sequence (DNA): TGCGCCAGCACCCTGGGGGCTGGGACTGAAGCTTTCTTT. Its translation: CASTLGAGTEAFF.